The 14 T cell receptor beta chains listed next were all sequenced from one sample in a study of regulatory T cells in long-lasting Graves disease. Time point described: persistent/refractory GD, antithyroid drugs over 5 years with positive TRAb. RNA isolated from PBMCs was used to make the TCR library. Both iRepertoire HTBI primers and Arm-PCR of CDR3 regions were used to build the TCR beta libraries. From the multiplex PCR reads, TCRdb called clonotypes with MiXCR, one entry per CDR3 protein. The sample has approximately 400,000 distinct CDR3 sequences, roughly 25% seen once; the top ten hold under 35%. Sample: peripheral blood mononuclear cells (PBMCs), taken when the disease was refractory, from a patient treated with antithyroid drugs. These receptor sequences come from a woman between 40 and 55 years old with Graves disease.

The chain uses TRBV3-1 and TRBJ1-5; possibly TRBD1 for D (5 bases). The CDR3 has 14 residues. Germline assignment: CDR1 LGHDT and CDR2 YNNKEL (reference sequence). V lost 0 bases and J lost 5, with 8 bases in between. The CDR3: CASSQDGGYQPQHF. CDR3 coding DNA: TGTGCCAGCAGCCAAGATGGGGGATATCAGCCCCAGCATTTT. Looking up the rest from reference TRBV3-1 and TRBJ1-5 gives the full variable domain: DTAVSQTPKYLVTQMGNDKSIKCEQNLGHDTMYWYKQDSKKFLKIMFSYNNKELIINETVPNRFSPKSPDKAHLNLHINSLELGDSAVYFCASSQDGGYQPQHFGDGTRLSIL.

The J gene is TRBJ1-3, the V gene TRBV5-1; D not resolved. The CDR3 loop spans 13 amino acids. Germline V gene data show CDR1 as SGHRS and CDR2 as YFSETQ. Trimming removed 4 bases from V and 4 bases from J, with 9 bases in between. CDR3 sequence reads: CASSPILGNTIYF. The CDR3 DNA reads TGCGCCAGCAGCCCAATACTGGGAAACACCATATATTTT.

There are a few counts of this clonotype. The chain employs TRBV20-1 and TRBJ2-2; 14 bases are a match to TRBD2. V dropped 1 base and J dropped 0; count of bases not matched to a gene: 7. There are 19 residues in the CDR3. Per the germline V gene, CDR1 is DFQATT and CDR2 is SNEGSKA (reference sequence). CDR3 sequence reads: CSARAAPTSGRANTGELFF. For the CDR3, the DNA is TGCAGTGCTAGAGCTGCCCCGACTAGCGGGAGGGCGAACACCGGGGAGCTGTTTTTT.

This clonotype was seen a few times. The V gene is TRBV20-1, the J gene TRBJ2-7, with D unclear. The CDR3 runs 11 residues. V was shortened by 8 bases and J by 5 bases, with 13 bases between the two germline ends. The germline V gene has CDR1 DFQATT and CDR2 SNEGSKA (reference sequence). CDR3 in DNA: TGCAGTACCCTCGGGCTCAACGAGCAGTACTTC. The encoded protein is CSTLGLNEQYF.

This clonotype was seen repeatedly, ten times or more. The genes are TRBV29-1 and TRBJ2-7; TRBD1 matches at 8 bases. Germline V lookup: CDR1 SQVTM, CDR2 ANQGSEA. With 3 bases clipped from V and 2 bases from J, the junction kept 3 bases outside the gene matches. The CDR3 is 13 residues long. The DNA for the CDR3 is TGCAGCGTTGAGGACAGGGCGGCCTACGAGCAGTACTTC. The encoded protein is CSVEDRAAYEQYF.

About this clonotype: A much larger clone sits a single nucleotide away, making a read error possible. CDR3 bases: TGCGCCAGCATGGCCAAAGCGGAGACCCAGTACTTC. Its translation is CASMAKAETQYF. V usage is TRBV10-1 and J usage is TRBJ2-5; D uncertain. This CDR3 contains 12 residues. The ends were cut back, 7 bases at V and 5 bases at J, with 11 bases in the middle. Germline V gives CDR1 WNHNN, CDR2 SYGVQD (reference sequence).

This chain links TRBV19 with TRBJ1-1, with unresolved D. V was trimmed by 2 bases and J by 7 bases, leaving 14 bases between them. In germline, CDR1 is LNHDA, CDR2 SQIVND (reference sequence). The CDR3 extends over 14 amino acids. CDR3 coding DNA: TGTGCCAGTAGTATAAGCTGGCAGGCAAGTGAAGCTTTCTTT. Protein: CASSISWQASEAFF.

The V and J genes are TRBV28 and TRBJ1-6; possible D gene TRBD1, 5 bases. CDR1 and CDR2 from the germline V gene are MDHEN and SYDVKM. The ends were cut back, 7 bases at V and 10 bases at J, with 14 bases in the middle. This CDR3 region has 13 residues. As DNA, the CDR3 is TGTGCCAGCACCCGGGGGGGTACGTCACCCCTCCACTTT. It is translated as CASTRGGTSPLHF.

The genes are TRBV19 and TRBJ2-4, with D perhaps being TRBD1 or TRBD2 (5 bases each). Germline-derived CDR1 and CDR2 are LNHDA and SQIVND (reference sequence). Trimming left V 6 bases short and J 7 bases short, with 16 bases between. The CDR3 is 14 amino acids. The CDR3 sequence is CASSQGLTGNIQYF. The CDR3 DNA sequence: TGTGCCAGTAGCCAGGGCCTTACGGGGAACATTCAGTACTTC.

This clonotype was detected only a few times. The CDR3 loop reads CASSLAGTGWDMNTEAFF. In DNA form, the CDR3 reads TGTGCCAGCAGCTTGGCCGGGACAGGGTGGGACATGAACACTGAAGCTTTCTTT. The chain employs TRBV5-6 and TRBJ1-1, with TRBD1 matching over 9 bases. With V trimmed by 0 bases and J by 0 bases, 9 bases remained unmatched. The CDR3 spans 18 residues. Germline CDR1 reads SGHDT; CDR2 reads YYEEEE.

This clonotype was counted ten times or more. The chain is built from TRBV12-3 or TRBV12-4 and TRBJ2-7; 13 bases map to TRBD2. After removal of 5 bases from V and 6 bases from J, the junction contained 10 bases not matched to a gene. There are 16 residues in the CDR3. The CDR3 region has the DNA TGTGCCAGCAGTCTTTCCGGGACTAGCGGGATCGGCGAGCAGTACTTC. Translated, it gives CASSLSGTSGIGEQYF.

This clonotype has only a few counts. The V and J genes are TRBV20-1 and TRBJ2-5, with D possibly being TRBD1 or TRBD2 (5 bases each). The CDR3 contains 14 residues. Germline V lookup: CDR1 DFQATT, CDR2 SNEGSKA (reference sequence). The ends were cut back, 0 bases at V and 5 bases at J, with 13 bases in the middle. The CDR3 reads CSARDEGTGETQYF. DNA of the CDR3: TGCAGTGCTAGAGACGAGGGGACGGGGGAGACCCAGTACTTC.

This clonotype has ten or more counts. V is TRBV7-8 and J is TRBJ1-1; D ambiguous. The germline V and J ends were trimmed by 3 bases and 4 bases, with 12 bases remaining between them. Per germline, CDR1 SGHVS and CDR2 FQNEAQ. The CDR3 runs 14 residues. CDR3 DNA: TGTGCCAGCAGCTTCTACAGCCGCCGCACTGAAGCTTTCTTT. Translating it yields CASSFYSRRTEAFF. Full variable domain (missing parts from reference TRBV7-8 and TRBJ1-1): GAGVSQSPRYKVAKRGQDVALRCDPISGHVSLFWYQQALGQGPEFLTYFQNEAQLDKSGLPSDRFFAERPEGSVSTLKIQRTQQEDSAVYLCASSFYSRRTEAFFGQGTRLTVV.

This chain joins TRBV10-2 and TRBJ1-2; TRBD1 matches at 10 bases. CDR3 length: 14 amino acids. The J segment lost 2 bases and the V segment lost 6 bases, leaving 3 bases of the junction unmatched. The V gene's germline CDR1 is WSHSY and CDR2 SAAADI. The CDR3 is CASRGTGVNYGYTF. For the CDR3, the DNA is TGCGCCAGCAGAGGGACAGGGGTAAACTATGGCTACACCTTC.